This T cell receptor (beta chain) is from a study of monozygotic twins with inflammatory bowel disease (dated by TCRdb to the late 2010s). General notes on the study: The complete study included roughly 30 monozygotic twin pairs: 19 IBD-discordant Danish pairs and nine German pairs, of which four were IBD-concordant and five were IBD-discordant. The search for disease-associated traits relied mainly on comparing, within discordant pairs, IBD patients with their genetically identical healthy co-twins. Each individual had, on average, about 151 000 unique TCRalpha sequences and 181 000 unique TCRbeta sequences available for analysis. Points the paper makes about the study in general: TCRbeta repertoire diversity, by inverse Simpson index, was decreased in IBD patients compared with their healthy co-twins. Background noise and inter-individual variability may have been introduced into the repertoires by the differing immunosuppressive treatments among patients. Distinction between different T cell subtypes could not be achieved in the analysis. Concordant and discordant twins showed no difference in repertoire similarity, possibly because of limited statistical power. Fewer clonotypes were shared with other individuals by IBD patients than by healthy twins, most markedly in patients showing signs of disease activity. The results gave no support for a single strong signal or clonotype linked to IBD.

From each donor, an approximately 2.5 ml peripheral blood sample was collected into PAXgene tubes and kept at -80 degrees C. Total RNA was isolated from whole blood with the PAXgene blood miRNA kit on an automated QIAcube, without T cell sorting. Peripheral blood from monozygotic twin pairs, either concordant or discordant for inflammatory bowel disease, underwent deep TCRalpha and TCRbeta repertoire profiling that used unique molecular barcoding. Smoking habits were recorded for all twin pairs, with individuals classified as current, former or never smokers. Libraries came from 5' RACE. For each TCR library, 3,000 to 4,000 ng of total RNA was used. cDNA was synthesized with SMARTScribe reverse transcriptase in eight separate reactions per sample. During cDNA synthesis, template switching introduced unique molecular identifiers that contained a 6-nucleotide sample barcode. Two nested PCRs of approximately 16 and 10 cycles amplified the TCRalpha and TCRbeta cDNA, and bead purification followed each PCR. Before amplification, the cDNA was treated with uracil DNA-glycosylase and purified using the QIAquick PCR purification kit. The second PCR added Illumina TruSeq-compatible adapters along with sample-specific barcodes. Library quality and concentration were assessed using TapeStation and Qubit, and approximately 5 ng of each library was pooled. The pooled libraries were sequenced with 2 x 100 bp reads and custom sequencing primers on an Illumina HiSeq2500 single-index Rapid Run. The paper's processing steps were these. UMI-based consensus assembly with MiGEC version 1.2.6 was used to correct PCR and sequencing errors. MiXCR version 2.1.1 was used for V(D)J alignment, clonotype assembly and CDR3 extraction. Gene usage, clonotype sharing and MAIT/NKT TCR abundance were normalised by analysing the top 1000, 10 000 and 20 000 clonotypes per sample. Diversity was computed as the inverse Simpson index with the vegan R package after downsampling to 27 000 UMIs. Paired Mann-Whitney U tests were applied to discordant twin pairs, with Benjamini-Hochberg correction for multiple testing. Following TCRdb reprocessing, every CDR3 protein sequence forms one entry, and DNA is not provided. The V and J calls reflect TCRdb's pipeline rather than the authors' work. The sample table holds some 150,000 distinct CDR3 sequences. About 1.2% of the sample is held by the ten biggest clonotypes.

The CDR3 numbers 15 residues from cysteine through phenylalanine. The coding DNA is unavailable. Based on the germline V gene, the CDR1 and CDR2 sequences are SGHVS and FNYEAQ. On this clonotype: Its antigen target is currently unknown.

This receptor was taken from a human donor with ulcerative colitis or Crohn's disease, or a healthy co-twin of an affected twin (not recorded which). This receptor chain uses TRBV7-6 and TRBJ2-1; TCRdb outputs TRBD2, but without DNA this stays unchecked. Sample: blood. CDR3 protein: CASSPEGRATDEQFF.